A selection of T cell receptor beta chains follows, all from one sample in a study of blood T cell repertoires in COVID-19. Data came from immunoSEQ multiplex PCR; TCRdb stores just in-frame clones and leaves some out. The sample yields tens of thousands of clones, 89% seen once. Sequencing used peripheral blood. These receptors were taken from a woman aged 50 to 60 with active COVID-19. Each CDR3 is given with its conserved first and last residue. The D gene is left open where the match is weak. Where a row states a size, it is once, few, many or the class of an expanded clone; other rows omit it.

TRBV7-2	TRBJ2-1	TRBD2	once	CASSLDATSANNEQFF	TGTGCCAGCAGCTTAGACGCGACTAGCGCCAACAATGAGCAGTTCTTC
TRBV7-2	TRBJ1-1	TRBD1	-	CASRAGTGTAEAFF	TGTGCCAGCAGGGCCGGGACAGGGACTGCTGAAGCTTTCTTT
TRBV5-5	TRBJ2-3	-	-	CASSLGLGVNTDTQYF	TGTGCCAGCAGCTTGGGGCTCGGGGTTAACACAGATACGCAGTATTTT
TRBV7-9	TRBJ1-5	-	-	CASSLDKGRGNQPQHF	TGTGCCAGCAGCTTAGATAAGGGGCGAGGCAATCAGCCCCAGCATTTT
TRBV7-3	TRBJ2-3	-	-	CASSLTATNTDTQYF	TGTGCCAGCAGCTTAACAGCGACGAATACAGATACGCAGTATTTT
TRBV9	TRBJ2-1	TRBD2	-	CASSVVASGITYNEQFF	TGTGCCAGCAGCGTAGTGGCTAGCGGGATTACCTACAATGAGCAGTTCTTC
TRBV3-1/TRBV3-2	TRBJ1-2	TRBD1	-	CASSHRTGGQLNYGYTF	TGTGCCAGCAGCCATCGGACAGGGGGCCAACTTAACTATGGCTACACCTTC
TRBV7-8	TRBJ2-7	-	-	CASSTSHLVYEQYF	TGTGCCAGCAGCACCTCGCACCTAGTGTACGAGCAGTACTTC
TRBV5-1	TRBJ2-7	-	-	CASSLDRSGYPPFDRSGHEQYF	TGCGCCAGCAGCTTGGACAGGTCTGGGTACCCACCATTCGACCGATCTGGCCACGAGCAGTACTTC
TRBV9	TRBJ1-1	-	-	CASSVGSSGGGDTEAFF	TGTGCCAGCAGCGTAGGGAGCTCGGGGGGCGGGGACACTGAAGCTTTCTTT
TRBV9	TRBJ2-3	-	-	CASSLGQTDTQYF	TGTGCCAGCAGCCTCGGACAAACAGATACGCAGTATTTT
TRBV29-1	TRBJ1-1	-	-	CSLQSGTEAFF	TGCAGCCTCCAGTCGGGGACTGAAGCTTTCTTT
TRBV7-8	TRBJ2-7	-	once	CASSSYYEQYF	TGTGCCAGCAGCTCCTACTACGAGCAGTACTTC
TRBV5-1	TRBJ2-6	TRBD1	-	CASSSTGDGANVLTF	TGCGCCAGCAGCTCTACAGGGGACGGGGCCAACGTCCTGACTTTC
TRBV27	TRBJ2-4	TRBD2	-	CASSLGGRAGIQYF	TGTGCCAGCAGTTTGGGCGGGAGGGCCGGCATTCAGTACTTC
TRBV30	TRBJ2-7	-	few	CALLNHGQYF	TGTGCCTTGCTTAATCACGGGCAGTACTTC
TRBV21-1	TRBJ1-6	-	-	CASSTSRVGSPLHF	TGTGCCAGCAGCACCTCGAGGGTCGGTTCACCCCTCCACTTT
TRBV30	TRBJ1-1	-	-	CAWSVSVNTEAFF	TGTGCCTGGAGTGTTTCCGTGAACACTGAAGCTTTCTTT
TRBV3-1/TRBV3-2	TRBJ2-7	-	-	CASSTPGTPSYEQYF	TGTGCCAGCAGCACCCCCGGGACACCTTCCTACGAGCAGTACTTC
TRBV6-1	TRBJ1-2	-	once	CASSEVSGDNYGYTF	TGTGCCAGCAGTGAAGTTTCGGGGGATAACTATGGCTACACCTTC
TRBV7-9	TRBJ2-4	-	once	CASSAEPAGTLAKNIQYF	TGTGCCAGCAGCGCGGAACCTGCCGGGACACTAGCCAAAAACATTCAGTACTTC
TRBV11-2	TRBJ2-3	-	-	CASSPGGYGTDTQYF	TGTGCCAGCAGCCCCGGGGGATATGGCACAGATACGCAGTATTTT
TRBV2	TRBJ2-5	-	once	CASSRGTLGETQYF	TGTGCCAGCAGTCGAGGAACGTTGGGAGAGACCCAGTACTTC
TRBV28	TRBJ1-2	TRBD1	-	CASSLAGQGYYGYTF	TGTGCCAGCAGTTTAGCAGGACAGGGGTACTATGGCTACACCTTC
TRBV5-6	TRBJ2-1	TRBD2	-	CASSFRLAGGSDEQFF	TGTGCCAGCAGCTTCCGACTAGCGGGAGGGTCTGATGAGCAGTTCTTC
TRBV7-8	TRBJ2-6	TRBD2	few	CASSPNPLAGDFSGANVLTF	TGTGCCAGCAGCCCTAACCCACTAGCGGGAGACTTTTCCGGGGCCAACGTCCTGACTTTC
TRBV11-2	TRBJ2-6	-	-	CASSLTGAGGANVLTF	TGTGCCAGCAGCTTAACCGGAGCAGGGGGGGCCAACGTCCTGACTTTC
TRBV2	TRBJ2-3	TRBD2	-	CASRRASGRGDTQYF	TGTGCCAGCAGGAGGGCTAGCGGGAGGGGAGATACGCAGTATTTT
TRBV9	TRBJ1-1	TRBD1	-	CASSADTGGTEAFF	TGTGCCAGCAGCGCAGATACAGGGGGCACTGAAGCTTTCTTT
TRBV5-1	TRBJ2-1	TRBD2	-	CASSLGGLAGGGEQFF	TGCGCCAGCAGCTTGGGTGGACTAGCGGGAGGTGGTGAGCAGTTCTTC
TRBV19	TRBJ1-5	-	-	CASSKVEGGNQPQHF	TGTGCCAGTAGTAAGGTCGAGGGCGGCAATCAGCCCCAGCATTTT
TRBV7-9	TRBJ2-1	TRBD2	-	CASMVAGANREQFF	TGTGCCAGCATGGTAGCGGGAGCGAATCGTGAGCAGTTCTTC
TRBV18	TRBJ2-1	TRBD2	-	CASSREAGGAQFF	TGTGCCAGCTCACGAGAGGCGGGAGGGGCCCAGTTCTTC
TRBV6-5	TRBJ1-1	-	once	CASTSHMNTEAFF	TGTGCCAGCACTTCACATATGAACACTGAAGCTTTCTTT
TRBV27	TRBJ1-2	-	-	CASSIPPGGYTF	TGTGCCAGCAGTATACCCCCGGGGGGCTACACCTTC
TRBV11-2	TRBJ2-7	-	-	CASSLEQLRYEQYF	TGTGCCAGCAGCTTAGAACAGCTTCGTTACGAGCAGTACTTC
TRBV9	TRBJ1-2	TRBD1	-	CASSKTGTGFNYGYTF	TGTGCCAGCAGCAAAACCGGGACAGGGTTTAACTATGGCTACACCTTC
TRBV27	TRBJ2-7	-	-	CASKTWGPSSYEQYF	TGTGCCAGCAAAACGTGGGGGCCTAGCTCCTACGAGCAGTACTTC